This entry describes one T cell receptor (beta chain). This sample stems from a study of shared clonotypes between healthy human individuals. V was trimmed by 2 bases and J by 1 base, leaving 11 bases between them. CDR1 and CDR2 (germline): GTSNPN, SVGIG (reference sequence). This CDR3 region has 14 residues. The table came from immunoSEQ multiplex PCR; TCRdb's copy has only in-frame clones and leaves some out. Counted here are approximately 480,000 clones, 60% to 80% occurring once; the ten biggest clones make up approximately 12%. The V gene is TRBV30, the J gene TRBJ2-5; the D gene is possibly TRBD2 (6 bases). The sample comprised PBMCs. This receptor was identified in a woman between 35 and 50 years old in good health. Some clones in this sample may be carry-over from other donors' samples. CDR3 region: CAWSTPGLQETQYF. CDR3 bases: TGTGCCTGGAGTACTCCGGGACTCCAAGAGACCCAGTACTTC.